This T cell receptor (beta chain) came from a study of shared clonotypes between healthy human individuals. Negatively enriched CD4+ T cells were divided by CD45RA into naive and memory. Concerning this clone itself: What it binds is not known.

Assay used: immunoSEQ multiplex PCR; TCRdb lists only in-frame clones, some missing. The sample lists 700,000 or so clones, around 72% occurring once. Study observations and caveats: Depth was large, yet rarefaction showed that sorted-subset sequencing was incomplete. With a few donors compared, 5% to 5.5% of naive CD4 clonotypes were shared.

V was cut by 0 bases and J by 2 bases, with 8 bases left in between. Germline assignment: CDR1 GTSNPN and CDR2 SVGIG (reference sequence). There are 15 residues in the CDR3. Material: memory CD4+ T cells sorted from blood. Subset noted: CD45RA-negative fraction. This sequence originates from a woman aged 25 to 45 in good health. This chain joins TRBV30 and TRBJ2-6, with D unresolved. CDR3 nucleotides: TGTGCCTGGAGTGTAAACCTAGCTGGGGCCAACGTCCTGACTTTC. Translation: CAWSVNLAGANVLTF. The full variable domain, completed using reference TRBV30 and TRBJ2-6, is SQTIHQWPATLVQPVGSPLSLECTVEGTSNPNLYWYRQAAGRGLQLLFYSVGIGQISSEVPQNLSASRPQDRQFILSSKKLLLSDSGFYLCAWSVNLAGANVLTFGAGSRLTVL.